These 10 T cell receptor beta chains were all obtained from the same sample, sequenced in a study of blood T cell repertoires in COVID-19. Measured with immunoSEQ multiplex PCR; TCRdb has only the in-frame clones, and not every one. The profile covers approximately 200,000 clones, with 85% to 90% appearing a single time and 2.5% to 3.5% taken by the ten largest. Sequencing was done on a sample of peripheral blood. The receptors here all came from a woman aged 30 to 39 with active or convalescent COVID-19.

This clone occurred once. V usage is TRBV10-2 and J usage is TRBJ2-2, with D unresolved. Trimming shortened V by 3 bases and J by 6 bases, and 8 bases separated the two germline ends. This CDR3 contains 13 residues. Germline V lookup: CDR1 WSHSY, CDR2 SAAADI. CDR3 sequence reads: CASSDVLAGELFF. CDR3 nucleotide sequence: TGCGCCAGCAGTGATGTCCTAGCCGGGGAGCTGTTTTTT.

The V and J genes are TRBV28 and TRBJ2-7; 8 positions match TRBD1. Trimming removed 8 bases from V and 5 bases from J; junction bases left unmatched: 17. CDR3 length: 16 residues. Germline CDR1 and CDR2: MDHEN and SYDVKM. CDR3 DNA: TGTGCCAGCTTCCAGAACTCTGGACAGGGTTGGAACGAGCAGTACTTC. Protein: CASFQNSGQGWNEQYF.

CDR3 residues: CASSVATATRANYGYTF. CDR3 sequence (DNA): TGTGCCAGCAGCGTAGCTACAGCAACTAGAGCTAACTATGGCTACACCTTC. The chain combines TRBV9 with TRBJ1-2, with D hard to call. Trimming took off 0 bases at V and 0 bases at J, with 15 bases between the two ends. Germline V gene sequence: CDR1 SGDLS, CDR2 YYNGEE. This CDR3 contains 17 residues.

The rearrangement links TRBV11-3 to TRBJ1-1; D is undetermined. V lost 2 bases to trimming and J lost 4 bases, with 8 bases between them. The CDR3 consists of 13 residues. CDR1 and CDR2 from the germline V gene are SGHNT and YENEEA. The CDR3 nucleotides read TGTGCCAGCAGCTTAAGTTTGGCCACTGAAGCTTTCTTT. Translation: CASSLSLATEAFF.

The J gene is TRBJ1-1, the V gene TRBV2; no clear D. V was shortened by 7 bases and J by 4 bases, with 16 bases between the two germline ends. Germline V gene lookup returns CDR1 SNHLY and CDR2 FYNNEI. CDR3 size: 14 residues. Written as DNA, the CDR3 is TGTGCCAGCAAATTTCACGAGAGGGCCACTGAAGCTTTCTTT. It is translated as CASKFHERATEAFF.

V gene TRBV19 combines with J gene TRBJ1-6, with TRBD1 identical over 8 bases. Germline trimming cut 5 bases from V and 5 bases from J; bases unmatched to any gene: 8. Germline V gives CDR1 LNHDA, CDR2 SQIVND (reference sequence). This CDR3 is 16 amino acids long. This CDR3 reads CASSPIWDRNNSPLHF. The CDR3 DNA reads as TGTGCCAGTAGTCCGATCTGGGACAGGAATAATTCACCCCTCCACTTT.

The J gene is TRBJ2-7, the V gene TRBV21-1; TRBD2, the table's D call, lacks a check against the DNA. TRBV21-1 has pseudogene status. The CDR3 is 18 amino acids. CDR3 residues: CASSLHKETDGFSYEQYF. The DNA of the CDR3 is TGTGCCAGCAGCCTACACAAAGAGACTGACGGTTTCTCCTACGAGCAGTACTTC.

This chain links TRBV19 with TRBJ1-2; D may be TRBD1 (5 bases). Germline values: CDR1 LNHDA, CDR2 SQIVND (reference sequence). The CDR3 runs 13 residues. V shed 8 bases and J shed 4 bases, with 14 bases lying between them. CDR3: CASSQGGSYGYTF. The CDR3 DNA follows: TGTGCCAGTTCGCAGGGAGGCAGCTATGGCTACACCTTC.

The chain combines TRBV3-1 (or the pseudogene TRBV3-2) with TRBJ1-6; D is ambiguous. The CDR3 loop spans 18 amino acids. Germline loops: CDR1 LGHDT, CDR2 YNNKEL (reference sequence). V was shortened by 0 bases and J by 5 bases, with 17 bases between the two germline ends. The CDR3 is CASSQDLPRWGDNSPLHF. The CDR3 nucleotides are TGTGCCAGCAGCCAAGATCTCCCTAGATGGGGAGATAATTCACCCCTCCACTTT.

The chain recombines TRBV19 with TRBJ1-5; 7 bases are shared with TRBD1. Germline lookup yields CDR1 LNHDA and CDR2 SQIVND (reference sequence). V lost 1 base, J lost 1 base, and 1 base stayed unmatched. The CDR3 consists of 15 residues. CDR3 DNA sequence: TGTGCCAGTAGTATAGGGGACAGAAGCAATCAGCCCCAGCATTTT. It translates to CASSIGDRSNQPQHF.